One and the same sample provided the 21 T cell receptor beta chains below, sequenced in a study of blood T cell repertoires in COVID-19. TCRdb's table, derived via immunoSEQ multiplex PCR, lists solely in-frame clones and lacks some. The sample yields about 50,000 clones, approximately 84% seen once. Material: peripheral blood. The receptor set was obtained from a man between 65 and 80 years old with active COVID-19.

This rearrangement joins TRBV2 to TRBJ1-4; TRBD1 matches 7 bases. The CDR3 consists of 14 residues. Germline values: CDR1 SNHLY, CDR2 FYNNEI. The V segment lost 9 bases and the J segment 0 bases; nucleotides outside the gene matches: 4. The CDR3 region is CASHGTATNEKLFF. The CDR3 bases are TGTGCCAGTCACGGGACAGCAACTAATGAAAAACTGTTTTTT.

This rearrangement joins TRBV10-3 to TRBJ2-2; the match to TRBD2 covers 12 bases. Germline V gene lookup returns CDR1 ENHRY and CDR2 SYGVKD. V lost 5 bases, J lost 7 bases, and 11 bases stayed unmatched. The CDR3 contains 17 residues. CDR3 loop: CAISNPSGRASSGELFF. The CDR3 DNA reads TGTGCCATCAGTAATCCTAGCGGGAGGGCCAGTAGCGGGGAGCTGTTTTTT.

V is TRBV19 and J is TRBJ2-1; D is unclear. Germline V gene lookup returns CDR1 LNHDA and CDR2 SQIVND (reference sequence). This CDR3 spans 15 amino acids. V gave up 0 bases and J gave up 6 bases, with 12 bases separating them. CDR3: CASSIDSQSGNEQFF. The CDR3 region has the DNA TGTGCCAGTAGTATAGACTCGCAGTCAGGCAATGAGCAGTTCTTC. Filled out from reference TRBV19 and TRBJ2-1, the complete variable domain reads DGGITQSPKYLFRKEGQNVTLSCEQNLNHDAMYWYRQDPGQGLRLIYYSQIVNDFQKGDIAEGYSVSREKKESFPLTVTSAQKNPTAFYLCASSIDSQSGNEQFFGPGTRLTVL.

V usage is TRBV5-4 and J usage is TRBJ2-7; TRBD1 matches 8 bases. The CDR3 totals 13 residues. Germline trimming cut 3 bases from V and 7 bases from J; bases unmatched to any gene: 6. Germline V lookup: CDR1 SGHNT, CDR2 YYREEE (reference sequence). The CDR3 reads CASSSGGREEQYF. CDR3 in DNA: TGTGCCAGCAGCTCAGGGGGCAGGGAGGAGCAGTACTTC.

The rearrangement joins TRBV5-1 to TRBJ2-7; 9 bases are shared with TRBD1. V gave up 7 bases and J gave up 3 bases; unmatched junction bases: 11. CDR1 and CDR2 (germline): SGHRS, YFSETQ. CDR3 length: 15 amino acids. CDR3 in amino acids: CASSAGGTGFYEQYF. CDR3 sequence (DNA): TGCGCCAGCTCCGCTGGAGGGACAGGGTTCTACGAGCAGTACTTC.

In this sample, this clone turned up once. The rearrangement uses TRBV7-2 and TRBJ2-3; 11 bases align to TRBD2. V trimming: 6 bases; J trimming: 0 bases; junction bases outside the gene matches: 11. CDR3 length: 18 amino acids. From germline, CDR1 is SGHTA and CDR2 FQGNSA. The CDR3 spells CASRTPGLADPSTDTQYF. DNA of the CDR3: TGTGCCAGCAGGACTCCGGGACTAGCGGACCCCAGCACAGATACGCAGTATTTT.

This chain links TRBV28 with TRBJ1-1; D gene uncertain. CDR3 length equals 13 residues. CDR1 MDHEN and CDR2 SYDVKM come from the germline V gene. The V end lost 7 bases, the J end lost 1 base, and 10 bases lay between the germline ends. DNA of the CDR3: TGTGCCAGCACCTTTAACGGGAACACTGAAGCTTTCTTT. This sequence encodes CASTFNGNTEAFF.

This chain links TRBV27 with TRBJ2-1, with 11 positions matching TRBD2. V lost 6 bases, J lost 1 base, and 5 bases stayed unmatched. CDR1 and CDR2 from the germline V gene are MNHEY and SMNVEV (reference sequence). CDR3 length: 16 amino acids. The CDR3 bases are TGTGCCAGCAGAAAACTAGCGGGAGAGTCCTACAATGAGCAGTTCTTC. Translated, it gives CASRKLAGESYNEQFF.

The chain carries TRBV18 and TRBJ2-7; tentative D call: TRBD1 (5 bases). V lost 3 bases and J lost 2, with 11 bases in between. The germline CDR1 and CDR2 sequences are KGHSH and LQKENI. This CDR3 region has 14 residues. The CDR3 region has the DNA TGTGCCAGCTCACCTGGGGCCCCTACCTACGAGCAGTACTTC. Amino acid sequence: CASSPGAPTYEQYF. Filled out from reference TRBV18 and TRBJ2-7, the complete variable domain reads NAGVMQNPRHLVRRRGQEARLRCSPMKGHSHVYWYRQLPEEGLKFMVYLQKENIIDESGMPKERFSAEFPKEGPSILRIQQVVRGDSAAYFCASSPGAPTYEQYFGPGTRLTVT.

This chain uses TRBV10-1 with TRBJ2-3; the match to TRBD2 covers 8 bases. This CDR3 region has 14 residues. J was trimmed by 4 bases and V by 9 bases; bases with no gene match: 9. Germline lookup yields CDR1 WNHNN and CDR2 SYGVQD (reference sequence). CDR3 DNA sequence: TGCGCCAGTAGAGCGGGAGAGATCCCAGATACGCAGTATTTT. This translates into CASRAGEIPDTQYF.

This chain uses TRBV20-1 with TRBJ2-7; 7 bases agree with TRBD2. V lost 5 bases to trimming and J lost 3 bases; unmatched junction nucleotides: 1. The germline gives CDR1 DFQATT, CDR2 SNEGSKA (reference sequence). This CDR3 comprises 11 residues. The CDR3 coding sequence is TGCAGTGCTTCGGGGGGCTACGAGCAGTACTTC. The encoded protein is CSASGGYEQYF.

The CDR3 DNA reads as TGTGCCACCAGTGATTCTACCCCGAGCTCCTACAATGAGCAGTTCTTC. Amino acids: CATSDSTPSSYNEQFF. This sequence joins TRBV24-1 and TRBJ2-1, with D hard to call. The CDR3 consists of 16 residues. CDR1 is KGHDR, CDR2 SFDVKD, per germline. Trimming pared 2 bases from V and 0 bases from J, leaving 10 bases between.

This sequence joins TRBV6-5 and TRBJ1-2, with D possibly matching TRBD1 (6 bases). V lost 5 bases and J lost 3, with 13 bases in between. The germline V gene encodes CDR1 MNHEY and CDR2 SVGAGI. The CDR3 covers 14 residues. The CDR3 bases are TGTGCCAGCAGTAAGGACAGCGGATACTATGGCTACACCTTC. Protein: CASSKDSGYYGYTF.

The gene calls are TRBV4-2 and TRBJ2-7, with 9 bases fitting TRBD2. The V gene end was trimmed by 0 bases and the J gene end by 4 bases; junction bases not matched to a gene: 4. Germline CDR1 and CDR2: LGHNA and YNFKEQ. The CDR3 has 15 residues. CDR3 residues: CASSQDPTSGYEQYF. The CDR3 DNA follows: TGTGCCAGCAGCCAAGACCCGACTAGCGGATACGAGCAGTACTTC.

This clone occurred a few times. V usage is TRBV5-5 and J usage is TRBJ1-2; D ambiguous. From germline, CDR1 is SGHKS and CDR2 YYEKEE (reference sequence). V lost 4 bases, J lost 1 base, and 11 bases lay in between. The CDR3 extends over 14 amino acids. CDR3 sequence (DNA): TGTGCCAGCAGCCCGGAGGGCAGTAACTATGGCTACACCTTC. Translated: CASSPEGSNYGYTF.

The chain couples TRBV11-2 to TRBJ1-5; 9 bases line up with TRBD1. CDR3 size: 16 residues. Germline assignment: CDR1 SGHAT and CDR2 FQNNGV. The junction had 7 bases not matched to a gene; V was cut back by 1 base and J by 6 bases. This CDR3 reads CASSLGGTGGGQPQHF. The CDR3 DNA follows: TGTGCCAGCAGCTTAGGGGGTACAGGGGGCGGTCAGCCCCAGCATTTT.

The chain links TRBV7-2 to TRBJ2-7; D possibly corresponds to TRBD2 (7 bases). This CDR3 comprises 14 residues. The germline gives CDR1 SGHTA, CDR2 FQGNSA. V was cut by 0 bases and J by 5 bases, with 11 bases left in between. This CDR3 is CASSLAGGLDEQYF. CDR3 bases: TGTGCCAGCAGCTTAGCGGGGGGGCTGGACGAGCAGTACTTC.

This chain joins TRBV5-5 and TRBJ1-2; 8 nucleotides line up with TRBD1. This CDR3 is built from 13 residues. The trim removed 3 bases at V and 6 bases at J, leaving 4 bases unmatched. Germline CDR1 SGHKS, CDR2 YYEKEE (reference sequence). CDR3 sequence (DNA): TGTGCCAGCAGCTCACAGGGGGATGATGGCTACACCTTC. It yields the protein CASSSQGDDGYTF. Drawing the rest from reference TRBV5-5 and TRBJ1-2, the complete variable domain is DAGVTQSPTHLIKTRGQQVTLRCSPISGHKSVSWYQQVLGQGPQFIFQYYEKEERGRGNFPDRFSARQFPNYSSELNVNALLLGDSALYLCASSSQGDDGYTFGSGTRLTVV.

This CDR3 reads CASSVGVTSGVSGETQYF. The CDR3 DNA reads TGTGCCAGCAGCGTAGGTGTGACTAGCGGGGTCTCGGGGGAGACCCAGTACTTC. J is TRBJ2-5 and V is TRBV9; 11 bases are shared with TRBD2. With V trimmed by 0 bases and J by 5 bases, 12 bases remained unmatched. CDR3 size: 18 residues. Germline CDR1 is SGDLS and CDR2 is YYNGEE.

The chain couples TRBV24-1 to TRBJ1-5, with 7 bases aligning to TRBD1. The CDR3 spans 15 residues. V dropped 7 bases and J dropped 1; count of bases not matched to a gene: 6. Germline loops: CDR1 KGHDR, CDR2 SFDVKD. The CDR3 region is CATSPSGQSNQPQHF. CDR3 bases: TGTGCCACCAGCCCGTCGGGACAGAGCAATCAGCCCCAGCATTTT.

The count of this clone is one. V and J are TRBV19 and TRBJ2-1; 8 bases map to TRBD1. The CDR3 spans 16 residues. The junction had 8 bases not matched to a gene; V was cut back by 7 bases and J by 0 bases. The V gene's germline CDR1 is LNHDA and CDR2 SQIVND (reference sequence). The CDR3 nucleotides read TGTGCCAGTACTACAGGGGGATGGAGCTCCTACAATGAGCAGTTCTTC. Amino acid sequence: CASTTGGWSSYNEQFF.